Following are 14 T cell receptor beta chains from one sample sequenced in a study of blood T cells in healthy people across ages. A second roughly 7 to 12 cycle PCR used barcoded and J-beta primers. MiXCR, applied by TCRdb to the 5' RACE reads, yields one record per CDR3 protein. The sample has about 780,000 distinct CDR3 sequences; roughly 25% are singletons. Another study also made use of these data, one on T cells of mothers and their children.

Sequencing input: blood. Receptors originate from a boy aged 5-17 years in good health.

The chain joins TRBV5-4 to TRBJ2-3, with 8 bases identical to TRBD2. The V segment lost 0 bases and the J segment 1 base; nucleotides outside the gene matches: 16. CDR3 length: 20 amino acids. Germline loops: CDR1 SGHNT, CDR2 YYREEE (reference sequence). The CDR3 loop is CASSLAVGISGEKCTDTQYF. The DNA for the CDR3 is TGTGCCAGCAGCTTGGCCGTGGGCATTAGCGGGGAGAAGTGCACAGATACGCAGTATTTT.

The gene calls are TRBV11-3 and TRBJ2-7; 7 bases fit TRBD2. This CDR3 has 14 residues. V lost 5 bases, J lost 2 bases, and 6 bases stayed unmatched. CDR1 and CDR2 (germline): SGHNT, YENEEA. The CDR3, as DNA: TGTGCCAGCAGCGCGGGACTAATCCCCTACGAGCAGTACTTC. Protein: CASSAGLIPYEQYF.

The V gene is TRBV2, the J gene TRBJ2-4; D might be TRBD1 or TRBD2, each matching 5 bases. The CDR3 is 16 residues long. Germline values: CDR1 SNHLY, CDR2 FYNNEI. V lost 3 bases, J lost 3 bases, and 15 bases lay in between. Here the CDR3 reads CASSEWGSVGKNIQYF. The CDR3 DNA is TGTGCCAGCAGTGAGTGGGGGTCGGTCGGCAAAAACATTCAGTACTTC.

The J gene is TRBJ2-5, the V gene TRBV29-1; 10 nucleotides agree with TRBD2. CDR1 is SQVTM and CDR2 is ANQGSEA in the germline V gene. The CDR3 runs to 15 residues. Losses at the gene ends were 7 bases for V and 1 base for J; bases not matched to a gene: 9. As DNA, the CDR3 is TGCAGCGAGAAGGGACTAGCGAGGGCCCAAGAGACCCAGTACTTC. Amino acids: CSEKGLARAQETQYF.

This clonotype was picked up a small number of times. The chain carries TRBV5-1 and TRBJ2-3; 11 bases align to TRBD1. J gave up 5 bases and V 3 bases, and 11 bases lay outside the gene matches. Germline loops: CDR1 SGHRS, CDR2 YFSETQ. There are 17 residues in the CDR3. This CDR3 reads CASSSGQGAVVGDTQYF. The CDR3 DNA is TGCGCCAGCAGCTCCGGACAGGGGGCTGTGGTAGGAGATACGCAGTATTTT.

This clonotype appeared a few times. This sequence joins TRBV15 and TRBJ1-5; the match to TRBD1 covers 10 bases. Trimming at V came to 4 bases and at J to 3 bases, leaving 6 bases not matched to a gene. Germline values: CDR1 LNHNV, CDR2 YYDKDF (reference sequence). CDR3 size: 16 residues. The CDR3 here is CATSNRDRGINQPQHF. CDR3 coding DNA: TGTGCCACCAGCAACCGGGACAGGGGTATCAATCAGCCCCAGCATTTT. The variable domain in full, with the rest retrieved from reference TRBV15 and TRBJ1-5, is DAMVIQNPRYQVTQFGKPVTLSCSQTLNHNVMYWYQQKSSQAPKLLFHYYDKDFNNEADTPDNFQSRRPNTSFCFLDIRSPGLGDTAMYLCATSNRDRGINQPQHFGDGTRLSIL.

This clonotype was observed once. The rearrangement joins TRBV7-9 to TRBJ1-3; no definite D call. Trimming took off 3 bases at V and 1 base at J, with 16 bases between the two ends. The germline gives CDR1 SEHNR, CDR2 FQNEAQ (reference sequence). This CDR3 is 17 amino acids long. CDR3 residues: CASSLTRDGPSGNTIYF. Written as DNA, the CDR3 is TGTGCCAGCAGCTTGACCCGCGACGGACCATCTGGAAACACCATATATTTT.

The CDR3 protein is CATSDFRGTETQYF. The CDR3 DNA follows: TGTGCCACCAGTGATTTCCGGGGGACGGAGACCCAGTACTTC. This chain uses TRBV24-1 with TRBJ2-5; D is perhaps TRBD2 (6 bases). The germline V gene encodes CDR1 KGHDR and CDR2 SFDVKD. Trimming took off 1 base at V and 5 bases at J, with 10 bases between the two ends. The CDR3 is 14 amino acids.

The chain is built from TRBV4-2 and TRBJ2-1, with D uncertain. The germline V gene encodes CDR1 LGHNA and CDR2 YNFKEQ. This CDR3 is 14 amino acids long. V shed 0 bases and J shed 7 bases, with 10 bases lying between them. The CDR3 sequence is CASSQEHAPNEQFF. CDR3 bases: TGTGCCAGCAGCCAAGAACACGCCCCTAATGAGCAGTTCTTC.

This clonotype has a handful of counts. This sequence joins TRBV2 and TRBJ2-1, with 10 bases identical to TRBD1. J lost 9 bases, V lost 5 bases, and 7 bases had no gene match. From germline, CDR1 is SNHLY and CDR2 FYNNEI. The CDR3 sequence is 14 residues long. CDR3: CASSSDRGEGEQFF. The CDR3 bases are TGTGCCAGCAGTTCGGACAGGGGGGAAGGTGAGCAGTTCTTC. Full variable domain (rest looked up from reference TRBV2 and TRBJ2-1): EPEVTQTPSHQVTQMGQEVILRCVPISNHLYFYWYRQILGQKVEFLVSFYNNEISEKSEIFDDQFSVERPDGSNFTLKIRSTKLEDSAMYFCASSSDRGEGEQFFGPGTRLTVL.

This clonotype was seen repeatedly, ten times or more. The chain has TRBV4-1 and TRBJ1-2; no definite D call. Per germline, CDR1 MGHRA and CDR2 YSYEKL. Trimming cost V 3 bases and J 2 bases, with 4 bases left between them. CDR3 length: 12 amino acids. The CDR3 DNA sequence: TGCGCCAGCAGCCACCGAAACTATGGCTACACCTTC. Amino acids: CASSHRNYGYTF.

The V and J genes are TRBV28 and TRBJ1-1; D gene unclear. The germline V gene has CDR1 MDHEN and CDR2 SYDVKM. V was shortened by 10 bases and J by 5 bases, with 17 bases between the two germline ends. CDR3 length: 13 residues. In nucleotides, the CDR3 is TGTGCCACCCTGAAGGGAGGGAGGACTGAAGCTTTCTTT. Encoded protein: CATLKGGRTEAFF.

This clonotype showed up just a few times. This chain joins TRBV5-1 and TRBJ1-1, with D unresolved. This CDR3 region has 14 residues. The germline gives CDR1 SGHRS, CDR2 YFSETQ. Trimming cost V 0 bases and J 4 bases, with 10 bases left between them. The CDR3 DNA sequence: TGCGCCAGCAGCTTGGACGGACCGGGCACTGAAGCTTTCTTT. This sequence encodes CASSLDGPGTEAFF. The variable domain in full, with the rest retrieved from reference TRBV5-1 and TRBJ1-1, is KAGVTQTPRYLIKTRGQQVTLSCSPISGHRSVSWYQQTPGQGLQFLFEYFSETQRNKGNFPGRFSGRQFSNSRSEMNVSTLELGDSALYLCASSLDGPGTEAFFGQGTRLTVV.

The V call is TRBV11-2, the J call TRBJ2-4; no clear D gene. Germline CDR1 is SGHAT and CDR2 is FQNNGV. The CDR3 runs to 12 residues. Trimming took 2 bases from V and 8 from J, leaving 7 bases between them. Written as DNA, the CDR3 is TGTGCCAGCAGCTTACGATTGGACATTCAGTACTTC. It is translated as CASSLRLDIQYF. Using reference TRBV11-2 and TRBJ2-4 for the parts outside the CDR3, the full variable domain is EAGVAQSPRYKIIEKRQSVAFWCNPISGHATLYWYQQILGQGPKLLIQFQNNGVVDDSQLPKDRFSAERLKGVDSTLKIQPAKLEDSAVYLCASSLRLDIQYFGAGTRLSVL.